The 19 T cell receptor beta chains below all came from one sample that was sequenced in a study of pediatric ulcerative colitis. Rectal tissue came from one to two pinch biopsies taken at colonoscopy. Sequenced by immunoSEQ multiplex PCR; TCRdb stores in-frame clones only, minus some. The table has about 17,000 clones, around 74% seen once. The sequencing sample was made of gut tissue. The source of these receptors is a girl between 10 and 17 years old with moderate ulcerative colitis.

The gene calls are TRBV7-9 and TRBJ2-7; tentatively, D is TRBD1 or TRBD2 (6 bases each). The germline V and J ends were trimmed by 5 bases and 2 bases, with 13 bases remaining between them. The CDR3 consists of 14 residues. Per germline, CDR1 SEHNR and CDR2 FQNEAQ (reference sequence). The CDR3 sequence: CASSHLGGAYEQYF. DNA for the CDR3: TGTGCCAGCAGCCACTTGGGGGGCGCCTACGAGCAGTACTTC.

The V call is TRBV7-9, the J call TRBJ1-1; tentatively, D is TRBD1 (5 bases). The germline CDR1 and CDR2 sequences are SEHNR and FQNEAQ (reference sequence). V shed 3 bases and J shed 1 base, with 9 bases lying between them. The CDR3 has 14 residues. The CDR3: CASSFQGPNTEAFF. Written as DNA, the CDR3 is TGTGCCAGCAGCTTCCAGGGACCGAACACTGAAGCTTTCTTT.

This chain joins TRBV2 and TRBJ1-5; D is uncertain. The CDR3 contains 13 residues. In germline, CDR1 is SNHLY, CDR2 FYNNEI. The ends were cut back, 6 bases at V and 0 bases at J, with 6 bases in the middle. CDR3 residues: CASRMSSNQPQHF. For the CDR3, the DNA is TGTGCCAGCAGGATGAGTAGCAATCAGCCCCAGCATTTT. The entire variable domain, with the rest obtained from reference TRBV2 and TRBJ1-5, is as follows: EPEVTQTPSHQVTQMGQEVILRCVPISNHLYFYWYRQILGQKVEFLVSFYNNEISEKSEIFDDQFSVERPDGSNFTLKIRSTKLEDSAMYFCASRMSSNQPQHFGDGTRLSIL.

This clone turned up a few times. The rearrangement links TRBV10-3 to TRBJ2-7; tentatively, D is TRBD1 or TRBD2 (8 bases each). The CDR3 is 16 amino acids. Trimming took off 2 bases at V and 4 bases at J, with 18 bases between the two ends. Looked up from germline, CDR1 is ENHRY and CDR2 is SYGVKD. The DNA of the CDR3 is TGTGCCATCAGTGAGGCGGGAGGTCAGGGGGCTTACGAGCAGTACTTC. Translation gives CAISEAGGQGAYEQYF.

CDR3 region: CATSMGFTYNEQFF. Written as DNA, the CDR3 is TGTGCCACTAGCATGGGGTTTACCTACAATGAGCAGTTCTTC. The chain joins TRBV6-6 to TRBJ2-1; D possibly corresponds to TRBD2 (5 bases). Trimming took 10 bases from V and 2 from J, leaving 15 bases between them. Germline V gene sequence: CDR1 MNHNY, CDR2 SVGAGI (reference sequence). This CDR3 is 14 amino acids long.

The CDR3 region has the DNA TGTGCCAGCAGCTTAGACGGGAACTATGGCTACACCTTC. Encoded protein: CASSLDGNYGYTF. The rearrangement uses TRBV7-3 and TRBJ1-2; D is ambiguous. The CDR3 is 13 residues long. Germline-derived CDR1 and CDR2 are SGHTA and FQGTGA. V lost 2 bases and J 2 bases, leaving 6 bases between the germline ends.

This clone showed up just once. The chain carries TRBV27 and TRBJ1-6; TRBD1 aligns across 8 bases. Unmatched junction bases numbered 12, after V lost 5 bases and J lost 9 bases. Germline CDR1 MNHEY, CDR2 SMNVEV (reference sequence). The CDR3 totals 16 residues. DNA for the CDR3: TGTGCCAGCAGTGCAAAACAGGGGGTTCACTCTTCACCCCTCCACTTT. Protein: CASSAKQGVHSSPLHF.

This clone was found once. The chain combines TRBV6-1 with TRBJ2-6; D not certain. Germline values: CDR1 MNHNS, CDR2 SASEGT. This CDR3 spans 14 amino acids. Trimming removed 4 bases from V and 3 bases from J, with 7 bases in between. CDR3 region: CASSGASGANVLTF. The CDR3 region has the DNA TGTGCCAGCAGTGGGGCCAGTGGGGCCAACGTCCTGACTTTC.

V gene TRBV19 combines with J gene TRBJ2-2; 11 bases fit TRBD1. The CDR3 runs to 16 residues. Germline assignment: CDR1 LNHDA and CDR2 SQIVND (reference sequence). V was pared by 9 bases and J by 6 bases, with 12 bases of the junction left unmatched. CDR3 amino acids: CARDLTDRGRAGELFF. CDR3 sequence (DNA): TGTGCCAGAGACCTAACGGACAGGGGGCGAGCCGGGGAGCTGTTTTTT.

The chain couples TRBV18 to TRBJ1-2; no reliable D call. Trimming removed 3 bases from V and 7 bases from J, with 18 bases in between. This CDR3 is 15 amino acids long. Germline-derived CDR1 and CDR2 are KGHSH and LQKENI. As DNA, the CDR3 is TGTGCCAGCTCACCTTCAGAGAGAGGGATCGGTGGCTACACCTTC. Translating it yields CASSPSERGIGGYTF.

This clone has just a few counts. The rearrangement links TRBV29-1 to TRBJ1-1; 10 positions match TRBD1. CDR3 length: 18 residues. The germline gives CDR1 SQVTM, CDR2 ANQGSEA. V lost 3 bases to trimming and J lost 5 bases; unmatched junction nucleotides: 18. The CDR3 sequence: CSVEGWTGGMLSVTEAFF. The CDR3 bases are TGCAGCGTTGAGGGCTGGACAGGGGGTATGTTATCGGTGACTGAAGCTTTCTTT.

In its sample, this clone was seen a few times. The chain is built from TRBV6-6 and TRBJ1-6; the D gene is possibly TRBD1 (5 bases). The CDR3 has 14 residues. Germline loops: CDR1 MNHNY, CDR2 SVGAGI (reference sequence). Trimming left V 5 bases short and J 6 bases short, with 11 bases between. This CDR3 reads CASSQTALNSPLHF. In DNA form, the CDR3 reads TGTGCCAGCAGTCAGACAGCCCTTAATTCACCCCTCCACTTT.

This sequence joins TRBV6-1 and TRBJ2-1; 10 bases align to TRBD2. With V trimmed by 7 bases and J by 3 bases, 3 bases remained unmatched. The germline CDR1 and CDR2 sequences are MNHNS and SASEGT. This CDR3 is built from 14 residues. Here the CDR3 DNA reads TGTGCCAGCACGAAGCGGGAGGGCTACAATGAGCAGTTCTTC. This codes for CASTKREGYNEQFF.

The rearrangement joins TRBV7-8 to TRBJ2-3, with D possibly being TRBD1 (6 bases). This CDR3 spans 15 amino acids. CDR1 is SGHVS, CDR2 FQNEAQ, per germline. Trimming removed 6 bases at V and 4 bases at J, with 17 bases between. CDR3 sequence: CASRQGGWGADTQYF. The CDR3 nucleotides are TGTGCCAGCAGACAGGGTGGGTGGGGCGCAGATACGCAGTATTTT.

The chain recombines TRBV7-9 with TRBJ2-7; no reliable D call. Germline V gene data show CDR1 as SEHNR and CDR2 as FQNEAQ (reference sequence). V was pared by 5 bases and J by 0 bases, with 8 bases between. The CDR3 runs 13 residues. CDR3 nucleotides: TGTGCCAGCAGCCCCCAAGCCTCCTACGAGCAGTACTTC. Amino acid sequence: CASSPQASYEQYF. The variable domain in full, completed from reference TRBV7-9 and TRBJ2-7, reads DTGVSQNPRHKITKRGQNVTFRCDPISEHNRLYWYRQTLGQGPEFLTYFQNEAQLEKSRLLSDRFSAERPKGSFSTLEIQRTEQGDSAMYLCASSPQASYEQYFGPGTRLTVT.

The CDR3 DNA follows: TGCGCCAGCAGCCGGCGGTCTGTGGGACCGTTCTATGGCTACACCTTC. Protein product: CASSRRSVGPFYGYTF. The V and J genes are TRBV5-1 and TRBJ1-2, with D tentatively TRBD1 (5 bases). This CDR3 is built from 16 residues. The V gene's germline CDR1 is SGHRS and CDR2 YFSETQ. V dropped 4 bases and J dropped 4 bases, with 20 bases sitting between them.

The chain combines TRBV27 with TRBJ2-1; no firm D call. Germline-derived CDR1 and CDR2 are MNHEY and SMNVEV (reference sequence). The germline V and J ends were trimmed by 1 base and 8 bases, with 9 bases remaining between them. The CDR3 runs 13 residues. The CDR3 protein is CASSLLVGDEQFF. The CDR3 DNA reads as TGTGCCAGCAGTTTATTGGTTGGCGATGAGCAGTTCTTC.

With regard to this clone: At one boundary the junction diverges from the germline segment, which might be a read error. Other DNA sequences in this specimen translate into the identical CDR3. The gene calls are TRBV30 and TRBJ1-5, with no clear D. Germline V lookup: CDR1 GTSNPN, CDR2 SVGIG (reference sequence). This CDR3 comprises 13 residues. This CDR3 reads CAWMRGSNQPQHF. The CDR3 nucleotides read TGTGCTTGGATGCGTGGGAGCAATCAGCCCCAGCATTTT.

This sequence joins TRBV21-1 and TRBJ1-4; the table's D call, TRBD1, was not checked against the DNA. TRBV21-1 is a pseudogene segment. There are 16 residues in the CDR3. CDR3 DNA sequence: TGTGCCAGCAGCAACCCGACGGGGACAGGCAATGAAAAACTGTTTTTT. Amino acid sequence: CASSNPTGTGNEKLFF.